This TCR beta chain was sequenced for a study of blood T cell repertoires in COVID-19. The CDR3 loop spans 17 amino acids. Germline CDR1 and CDR2: SGHNT and YYREEE (reference sequence). Between the trimmed V and J ends, which lost 4 bases and 5 bases, there was a span of 21 bases. The repertoire was sequenced with immunoSEQ multiplex PCR; TCRdb's copy has only in-frame clones and lacks some. This table has about 200,000 clones, 88% appearing once. This clonotype was obtained from a young man with active or convalescent COVID-19. The chain recombines TRBV5-4 with TRBJ2-2, with D tentatively TRBD2 (6 bases). Sequencing was carried out using peripheral blood. CDR3 nucleotides: TGTGCCAGCAGCCCCTCTGCCGGGGCGGGATGGACCGGGGAGCTGTTTTTT. Its protein is CASSPSAGAGWTGELFF.